In its sample, the clone carrying this T cell receptor beta chain was seen a few times. Its specificity is not known. The entry originates in a study of T cells in Graves' hyperthyroidism and ophthalmopathy. Study information: Peripheral blood sampling occurred at initial diagnosis, before any treatment.

General study findings and limits: Median prediction lead before ophthalmopathy onset was six to eight months with the model.

V lost 2 bases and J lost 4, with 7 bases in between. Germline-derived CDR1 and CDR2 are SGHNT and YYREEE (reference sequence). The CDR3 is made up of 13 amino acids. Amplified TCR beta CDR3 regions came from RNA transcripts. The HTBI primer set served for first-round RT-PCR of the TCR CDR3. One entry per CDR3 protein, called by TCRdb with MiXCR from the multiplex PCR reads. The sample shows around 200,000 distinct CDR3 sequences, around 15% of them seen only once. The receptor was derived from a woman aged 45-65 years with Graves' hyperthyroidism. The chain is built from TRBV5-4 and TRBJ2-1; D is undetermined. Sequencing was carried out using blood. CDR3 loop: CASSFPVYNEQFF. For the CDR3, the DNA is TGTGCCAGCAGCTTTCCAGTATACAATGAGCAGTTCTTC. Based on the CDR3 plus reference TRBV5-4 and TRBJ2-1, the full variable domain is ETGVTQSPTHLIKTRGQQVTLRCSSQSGHNTVSWYQQALGQGPQFIFQYYREEENGRGNFPPRFSGLQFPNYSSELNVNALELDDSALYLCASSFPVYNEQFFGPGTRLTVL.